One and the same sample provided the 9 T cell receptor beta chains below, sequenced in a study of shared clonotypes between healthy human individuals. Profiled with immunoSEQ multiplex PCR; TCRdb holds only in-frame clones, not every one. This table has roughly 1 million clones, roughly 80% appearing once. Sequencing was carried out using memory CD4+ T cells sorted from blood. Subset denoted: CD45RA-negative fraction. The receptor source for this set is a man younger than 30 in good health.

The sample holds a few counts of this clone. The chain joins TRBV30 to TRBJ1-5, with D perhaps TRBD1 (5 bases). Germline V CDR1 and CDR2: GTSNPN, SVGIG (reference sequence). The CDR3 length is 15 residues. The germline V and J ends were trimmed by 0 bases and 5 bases, with 14 bases remaining between them. The DNA for the CDR3 is TGTGCCTGGAGTGTACTTTCAGGGCCCCATCAGCCCCAGCATTTT. Residues: CAWSVLSGPHQPQHF.

The V and J genes are TRBV5-1 and TRBJ2-3, with D tentatively TRBD1 (6 bases). CDR1 and CDR2 (germline): SGHRS, YFSETQ. V lost 4 bases to trimming and J lost 0 bases, with 9 bases between them. This CDR3 has 14 residues. CDR3 DNA: TGCGCCAGCAGCGATGGACAGAGCACAGATACGCAGTATTTT. Amino acids: CASSDGQSTDTQYF. Looking up the rest from reference TRBV5-1 and TRBJ2-3 gives the full variable domain: KAGVTQTPRYLIKTRGQQVTLSCSPISGHRSVSWYQQTPGQGLQFLFEYFSETQRNKGNFPGRFSGRQFSNSRSEMNVSTLELGDSALYLCASSDGQSTDTQYFGPGTRLTVL.

The chain couples TRBV19 to TRBJ1-2; 10 nucleotides match TRBD1. Germline V gene data show CDR1 as LNHDA and CDR2 as SQIVND (reference sequence). The trim removed 4 bases at V and 6 bases at J, leaving 5 bases unmatched. The CDR3 extends over 14 amino acids. CDR3 amino acids: CASSRGDRGHGYTF. The CDR3 DNA sequence: TGTGCCAGTAGTAGGGGGGACAGGGGCCATGGCTACACCTTC.

This clone was observed once. Other DNA sequences within the sample encode an identical CDR3. CDR3 nucleotide sequence: TGCGCCAGCAGCTTGAATATAGGGGGCTCCTACGAGCAGTACTTC. It encodes CASSLNIGGSYEQYF. The V call is TRBV5-1, the J call TRBJ2-7, with TRBD1 as a possible D gene (6 bases). This CDR3 has 15 amino acids. In germline, CDR1 is SGHRS, CDR2 YFSETQ. The V end was cut by 1 base, the J end by 0 bases, with 11 bases between.

The rearrangement joins TRBV7-2 to TRBJ1-2, with D possibly TRBD1 on 5 matching bases. The V gene lost 2 bases and the J gene lost 8 bases, with 15 bases spanning the gap. This CDR3 is built from 14 residues. In germline, CDR1 is SGHTA, CDR2 FQGNSA. The CDR3 loop is CASSLRMGELGYTF. The CDR3 nucleotides read TGTGCCAGCAGCTTACGTATGGGGGAATTGGGCTACACCTTC.

This CDR3 is CASSLLGRTIGETQYF. The CDR3 nucleotides are TGTGCCAGCAGTTTACTGGGGAGGACTATCGGGGAGACCCAGTACTTC. The chain uses TRBV28 and TRBJ2-5, with D perhaps TRBD2 (6 bases). The CDR3 has 16 amino acids. Germline CDR1 reads MDHEN; CDR2 reads SYDVKM. Trimming left V 2 bases short and J 5 bases short, with 18 bases between.

The chain is built from TRBV9 and TRBJ2-5; perhaps D is TRBD1 or TRBD2 (7 bases each). Germline V gives CDR1 SGDLS, CDR2 YYNGEE. Between the trimmed V and J ends, which lost 3 bases and 3 bases, there was a span of 27 bases. The CDR3 has 19 amino acids. In DNA form, the CDR3 reads TGTGCCAGCAGCGCCCCCGCGGGGGAGGGGGCTGTGAGAAAAGAGACCCAGTACTTC. Its protein product is CASSAPAGEGAVRKETQYF.

This clone was observed a few times. The chain combines TRBV19 with TRBJ2-3, with 9 bases that match TRBD1. Per germline, CDR1 LNHDA and CDR2 SQIVND (reference sequence). V lost 5 bases to trimming and J lost 5 bases; unmatched junction nucleotides: 11. The CDR3 runs to 16 residues. The CDR3 here is CASSPRAGTGRDTQYF. CDR3 coding DNA: TGTGCCAGTAGTCCGCGGGCCGGGACAGGGAGAGATACGCAGTATTTT.

V and J are TRBV18 and TRBJ1-5; D remains unclear. The CDR3 is 15 residues long. Trimming left V 3 bases short and J 3 bases short, with 12 bases between. In germline, CDR1 is KGHSH, CDR2 LQKENI. CDR3 protein: CASSPGSQDNQPQHF. CDR3 DNA sequence: TGTGCCAGCTCACCGGGGTCGCAGGACAATCAGCCCCAGCATTTT.